The next 24 T cell receptor beta chains were all read from a single sample in a study of blood T cell repertoires in COVID-19. Sequencing was performed with immunoSEQ multiplex PCR; in TCRdb, only in-frame clones are kept and a portion is missing. This repertoire shows approximately 200,000 clones, 88% found once; its top ten account for around 1.5%. Sequencing used peripheral blood. These receptor sequences come from a man aged 18 to 29 with active or convalescent COVID-19.

The chain recombines TRBV9 with TRBJ2-6; tentative D call: TRBD2 (6 bases). The CDR3 spans 15 residues. Germline V CDR1 and CDR2: SGDLS, YYNGEE. V was clipped by 3 bases and J by 4 bases, with 11 bases between them. The chain's CDR3 is CASSAGTLGANVLTF. Here the CDR3 DNA reads TGTGCCAGCAGCGCCGGGACTCTGGGGGCCAACGTCCTGACTTTC. Based on the CDR3 plus reference TRBV9 and TRBJ2-6, the full variable domain is DSGVTQTPKHLITATGQRVTLRCSPRSGDLSVYWYQQSLDQGLQFLIQYYNGEERAKGNILERFSAQQFPDLHSELNLSSLELGDSALYFCASSAGTLGANVLTFGAGSRLTVL.

This chain joins TRBV28 and TRBJ2-1, with a weak D call TRBD2 (6 bases). V lost 3 bases and J lost 0, with 15 bases in between. The germline V gene encodes CDR1 MDHEN and CDR2 SYDVKM. CDR3 length: 17 amino acids. CDR3 residues: CASSFPSSGGSYNEQFF. CDR3 bases: TGTGCCAGCAGTTTCCCCAGCTCCGGGGGCTCCTACAATGAGCAGTTCTTC.

V gene TRBV21-1 combines with J gene TRBJ1-2; the table's D call, TRBD1, has no DNA check behind it. TRBV21-1 is described as a pseudogene. This CDR3 comprises 17 residues. The CDR3 DNA follows: TGTGCCAGCAGCAAAAAACGTGGGGGCAACCAAAACTATGGCTACACCTTC. Amino acid sequence: CASSKKRGGNQNYGYTF.

V gene TRBV19 combines with J gene TRBJ2-7; no clear D gene. Per germline, CDR1 LNHDA and CDR2 SQIVND (reference sequence). The CDR3 loop spans 16 amino acids. Trimming stripped 5 bases from V and 0 bases from J, with 17 bases between. This CDR3 is CASSGPRVSSSYEQYF. The CDR3 coding sequence is TGTGCCAGTAGTGGCCCCCGGGTGTCCTCCTCCTACGAGCAGTACTTC.

This chain uses TRBV11-3 with TRBJ2-1; a possible D gene is TRBD1 (6 bases). V shed 5 bases and J shed 6 bases, with 17 bases lying between them. The V gene's germline CDR1 is SGHNT and CDR2 YENEEA. This CDR3 spans 15 amino acids. CDR3 region: CASSMGPGATNEQFF. The CDR3 DNA sequence: TGTGCCAGCAGCATGGGGCCAGGGGCCACCAATGAGCAGTTCTTC.

A single count supports this clone. The rearrangement uses TRBV28 and TRBJ1-2, with a weak D call TRBD1 (5 bases). Trimming left V 5 bases short and J 4 bases short, with 14 bases between. This CDR3 contains 14 residues. Germline V gene sequence: CDR1 MDHEN, CDR2 SYDVKM. CDR3 in DNA: TGTGCCAGCAGTCTAGGGGCCATGATCTATGGCTACACCTTC. Encoded protein: CASSLGAMIYGYTF.

The chain carries TRBV2 and TRBJ2-3; possibly TRBD2 for D (6 bases). The CDR3 has 16 amino acids. V was shortened by 8 bases and J by 2 bases, with 20 bases between the two germline ends. Germline lookup yields CDR1 SNHLY and CDR2 FYNNEI. The CDR3 protein is CASGWEVKAFTDTQYF. In nucleotides, the CDR3 is TGTGCCAGCGGATGGGAGGTAAAGGCATTCACAGATACGCAGTATTTT.

CDR3 sequence: CASSLHWSQHTGELFF. CDR3 nucleotide sequence: TGTGCCAGCAGCTTACACTGGTCACAGCACACCGGGGAGCTGTTTTTT. The rearrangement uses TRBV11-2 and TRBJ2-2; D call uncertain. V was clipped by 2 bases and J by 3 bases, with 13 bases between them. Germline assignment: CDR1 SGHAT and CDR2 FQNNGV. CDR3 length equals 16 residues.

The rearrangement joins TRBV9 to TRBJ1-5; a possible D gene is TRBD1 (5 bases). The V gene lost 3 bases and the J gene lost 4 bases, with 11 bases spanning the gap. This CDR3 is built from 14 residues. Germline lookup yields CDR1 SGDLS and CDR2 YYNGEE. The CDR3 here is CASSEGLGNQPQHF. CDR3 nucleotide sequence: TGTGCCAGCAGCGAGGGGCTTGGGAATCAGCCCCAGCATTTT.

On this clone: This likely came from a read error, as a far larger clone is one base away. The CDR3 sequence is CASSDREDTEAFF. CDR3 nucleotide sequence: TGTGCCAGCAGTGACAGGGAGGACACTGAAGCTTTCTTT. The chain has TRBV25-1 and TRBJ1-1; TRBD1 might be the D (5 bases). Germline V gene data show CDR1 as MGHDK and CDR2 as SYGVNS. The V gene lost 3 bases and the J gene lost 3 bases, with 8 bases spanning the gap. The CDR3 runs 13 residues.

This chain connects TRBV28 to TRBJ2-1; TRBD1 agrees at 8 bases. V was clipped by 6 bases and J by 3 bases; unmatched bases: 7. CDR1 is MDHEN, CDR2 SYDVKM, per germline. The CDR3 contains 15 residues. The DNA for the CDR3 is TGTGCCAGCAGATCTCGGGGACAGGTCTACAATGAGCAGTTCTTC. This codes for CASRSRGQVYNEQFF.

The V and J genes are TRBV19 and TRBJ1-1, with 8 bases aligning to TRBD1. This CDR3 has 16 amino acids. Looked up from germline, CDR1 is LNHDA and CDR2 is SQIVND (reference sequence). J lost 5 bases, V lost 6 bases, and 14 bases had no gene match. This chain's CDR3 is CASRGSYSRDRTEAFF. The CDR3 bases are TGTGCCAGTAGGGGCAGTTACAGTAGGGACAGGACTGAAGCTTTCTTT.

The chain recombines TRBV24-1 with TRBJ2-7; 9 nucleotides align to TRBD1. Trimming took 4 bases from V and 6 from J; bases not matched to a gene: 6. In germline, CDR1 is KGHDR, CDR2 SFDVKD. The CDR3 sequence is 14 residues long. The CDR3: CATSEGTGSTEQYF. The CDR3 DNA reads TGTGCCACCAGTGAAGGGACAGGGAGTACCGAGCAGTACTTC.

The chain couples TRBV6-1 to TRBJ1-1; D might be TRBD1 (5 bases). The germline V gene encodes CDR1 MNHNS and CDR2 SASEGT. With 3 bases removed from V and 1 base from J, the gap between germline ends came to 12 bases. CDR3 length: 15 amino acids. The CDR3 DNA reads TGTGCCAGCAGTGAGATGCGGGGCCAGAACACTGAAGCTTTCTTT. Its translation: CASSEMRGQNTEAFF.

This clone came up a few times. The V call is TRBV19, the J call TRBJ1-6; D is possibly TRBD1 (6 bases). Germline lookup yields CDR1 LNHDA and CDR2 SQIVND (reference sequence). This CDR3 comprises 17 residues. The V gene lost 8 bases and the J gene lost 0 bases, with 17 bases spanning the gap. The CDR3 spells CASERTVGSSYNSPLHF. The CDR3 bases are TGTGCCAGTGAACGGACAGTTGGGAGCTCCTATAATTCACCCCTCCACTTT.

This clone appeared once. The chain employs TRBV28 and TRBJ2-7, with 10 bases fitting TRBD1. The CDR3 consists of 16 residues. Germline values: CDR1 MDHEN, CDR2 SYDVKM. The V and J ends lost 5 bases and 2 bases, in that order; junction bases with no gene match: 9. The CDR3 nucleotides read TGTGCCAGCAGTACCCGGGACAGGGGAGTTGCCTACGAGCAGTACTTC. This translates into CASSTRDRGVAYEQYF.

The chain has TRBV27 and TRBJ1-5; D remains unclear. Trimming pared 2 bases from V and 2 bases from J, leaving 7 bases between. Germline CDR1 MNHEY, CDR2 SMNVEV (reference sequence). This CDR3 region has 14 residues. The CDR3, as DNA: TGTGCCAGCAGTTTAGTGGGAGGCAATCAGCCCCAGCATTTT. Its protein is CASSLVGGNQPQHF.

The CDR3 here is CASSPEVVPYEQYF. CDR3 in DNA: TGTGCCAGCAGCCCAGAGGTAGTCCCCTACGAGCAGTACTTC. V gene TRBV7-9 combines with J gene TRBJ2-7, with D uncertain. The CDR3 has 14 amino acids. Germline loops: CDR1 SEHNR, CDR2 FQNEAQ (reference sequence). The V gene lost 5 bases and the J gene lost 2 bases, with 13 bases spanning the gap.

This chain connects TRBV19 to TRBJ1-3, with a tentative D call TRBD1 (6 bases). V was trimmed by 3 bases and J by 4 bases, leaving 7 bases between them. The length of the CDR3 is 13 residues. Germline assignment: CDR1 LNHDA and CDR2 SQIVND (reference sequence). The CDR3 here is CASSIQGGNTIYF. The CDR3 DNA reads TGTGCCAGTAGTATTCAGGGGGGAAACACCATATATTTT.

The count of this clone is one. The chain recombines TRBV15 with TRBJ2-1, with TRBD2 identical over 7 bases. CDR1 and CDR2 from the germline V gene are LNHNV and YYDKDF (reference sequence). This CDR3 contains 16 residues. The junction had 11 bases not matched to a gene; V was cut back by 4 bases and J by 5 bases. The CDR3: CATSTFDWGGNNEQFF. CDR3 DNA: TGTGCCACCAGCACTTTCGACTGGGGGGGGAACAATGAGCAGTTCTTC.

The chain employs TRBV27 and TRBJ1-2, with D possibly TRBD1 on 5 matching bases. The V end lost 2 bases, the J end lost 6 bases, and 10 bases lay between the germline ends. CDR1 MNHEY and CDR2 SMNVEV come from the germline V gene (reference sequence). CDR3 length equals 13 residues. CDR3 residues: CASSLARGNGYTF. Here the CDR3 DNA reads TGTGCCAGCAGTTTAGCCCGGGGGAATGGCTACACCTTC.

This clone was picked up a small number of times. The rearrangement uses TRBV29-1 and TRBJ2-1; D is unclear. V shed 7 bases and J shed 8 bases, with 3 bases lying between them. The CDR3 is 8 residues long. Looked up from germline, CDR1 is SQVTM and CDR2 is ANQGSEA. The CDR3 nucleotides are TGCAGCGGCGATGAGCAGTTCTTC. Translated: CSGDEQFF.

V is TRBV10-3 and J is TRBJ1-1, with 9 bases identical to TRBD1. Germline CDR1 reads ENHRY; CDR2 reads SYGVKD. The junction had 11 bases not matched to a gene; V was cut back by 8 bases and J by 4 bases. This CDR3 has 15 amino acids. The CDR3 nucleotides read TGTGCCATCGGGAAGGGGACAGGGTTTACCACTGAAGCTTTCTTT. Protein: CAIGKGTGFTTEAFF.

The genes are TRBV7-2 and TRBJ1-1, with a weak D call TRBD1 (5 bases). V gave up 0 bases and J gave up 8 bases, with 13 bases separating them. This CDR3 spans 14 amino acids. In germline, CDR1 is SGHTA, CDR2 FQGNSA. CDR3 coding DNA: TGTGCCAGCAGCTTAGCCAGCTGGGACTCAGAAGCTTTCTTT. This sequence encodes CASSLASWDSEAFF.